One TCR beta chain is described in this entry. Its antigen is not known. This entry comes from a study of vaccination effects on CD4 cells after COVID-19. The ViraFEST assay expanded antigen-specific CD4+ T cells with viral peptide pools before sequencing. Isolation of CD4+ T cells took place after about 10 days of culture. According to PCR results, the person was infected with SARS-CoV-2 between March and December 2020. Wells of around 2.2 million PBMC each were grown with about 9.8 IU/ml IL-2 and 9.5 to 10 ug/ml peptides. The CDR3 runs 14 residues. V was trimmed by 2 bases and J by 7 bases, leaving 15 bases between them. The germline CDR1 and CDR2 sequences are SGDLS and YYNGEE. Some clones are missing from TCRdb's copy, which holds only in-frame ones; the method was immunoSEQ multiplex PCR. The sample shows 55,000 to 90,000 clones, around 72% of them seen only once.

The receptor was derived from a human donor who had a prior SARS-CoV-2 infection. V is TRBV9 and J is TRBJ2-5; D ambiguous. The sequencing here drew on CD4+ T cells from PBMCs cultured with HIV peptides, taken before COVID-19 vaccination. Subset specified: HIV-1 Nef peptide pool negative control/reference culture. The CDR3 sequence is CASSVSPRAGTQYF. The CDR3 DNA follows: TGTGCCAGCAGCGTCTCCCCCAGAGCCGGGACCCAGTACTTC.